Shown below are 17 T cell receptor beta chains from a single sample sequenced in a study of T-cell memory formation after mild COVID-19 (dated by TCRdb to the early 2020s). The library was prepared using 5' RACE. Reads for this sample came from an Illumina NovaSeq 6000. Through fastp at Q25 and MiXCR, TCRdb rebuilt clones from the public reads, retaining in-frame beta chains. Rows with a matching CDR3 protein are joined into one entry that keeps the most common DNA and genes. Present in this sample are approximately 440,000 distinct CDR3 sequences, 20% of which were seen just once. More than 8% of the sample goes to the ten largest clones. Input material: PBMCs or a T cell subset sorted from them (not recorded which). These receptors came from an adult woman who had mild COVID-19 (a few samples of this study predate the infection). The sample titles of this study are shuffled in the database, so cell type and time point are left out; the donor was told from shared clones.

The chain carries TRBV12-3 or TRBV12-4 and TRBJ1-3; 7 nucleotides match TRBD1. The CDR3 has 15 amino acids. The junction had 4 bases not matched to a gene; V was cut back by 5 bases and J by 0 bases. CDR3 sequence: CASSLDRASGNTIYF. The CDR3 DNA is TGTGCCAGCAGTCTAGACAGGGCCTCTGGAAACACCATATATTTT.

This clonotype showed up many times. The CDR3, as DNA: TGCAGCGTGCACCGGGGGGCGGGGTATGAGCAGTTCTTC. Protein sequence: CSVHRGAGYEQFF. The rearrangement uses TRBV29-1 and TRBJ2-1; weak D call: TRBD2 (7 bases). V shed 6 bases and J shed 8 bases, with 17 bases lying between them. This CDR3 has 13 amino acids. Germline V gene lookup returns CDR1 SQVTM and CDR2 ANQGSEA.

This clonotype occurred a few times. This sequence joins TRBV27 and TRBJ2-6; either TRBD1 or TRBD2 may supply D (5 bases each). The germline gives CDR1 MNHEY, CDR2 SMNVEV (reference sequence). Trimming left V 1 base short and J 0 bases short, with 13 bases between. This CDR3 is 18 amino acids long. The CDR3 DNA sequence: TGTGCCAGCAGTTTATGGCAGGGAGATTACTCTGGGGCCAACGTCCTGACTTTC. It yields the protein CASSLWQGDYSGANVLTF.

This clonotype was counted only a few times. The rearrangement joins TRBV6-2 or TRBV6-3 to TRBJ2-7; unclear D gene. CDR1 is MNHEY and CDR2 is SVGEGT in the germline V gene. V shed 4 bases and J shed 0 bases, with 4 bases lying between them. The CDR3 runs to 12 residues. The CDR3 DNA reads TGTGCCAGCAGTTCTCACTCCTACGAGCAGTACTTC. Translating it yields CASSSHSYEQYF.

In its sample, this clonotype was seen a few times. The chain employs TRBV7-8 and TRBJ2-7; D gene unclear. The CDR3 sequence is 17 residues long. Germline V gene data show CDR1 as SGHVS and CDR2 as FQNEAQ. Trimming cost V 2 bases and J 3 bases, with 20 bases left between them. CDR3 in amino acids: CASSLTSRTVWHYEQYF. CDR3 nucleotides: TGTGCCAGCAGCTTAACTTCGAGAACAGTTTGGCACTACGAGCAGTACTTC. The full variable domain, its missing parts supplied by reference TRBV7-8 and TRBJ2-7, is GAGVSQSPRYKVAKRGQDVALRCDPISGHVSLFWYQQALGQGPEFLTYFQNEAQLDKSGLPSDRFFAERPEGSVSTLKIQRTQQEDSAVYLCASSLTSRTVWHYEQYFGPGTRLTVT.

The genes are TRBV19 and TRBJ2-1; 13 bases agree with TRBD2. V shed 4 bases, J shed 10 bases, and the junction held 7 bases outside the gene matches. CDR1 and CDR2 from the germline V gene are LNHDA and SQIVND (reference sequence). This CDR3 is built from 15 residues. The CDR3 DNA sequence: TGTGCCAGTAGTACCCTCTGGACTAGCGGGGGAGAGCAGTTCTTC. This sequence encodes CASSTLWTSGGEQFF.

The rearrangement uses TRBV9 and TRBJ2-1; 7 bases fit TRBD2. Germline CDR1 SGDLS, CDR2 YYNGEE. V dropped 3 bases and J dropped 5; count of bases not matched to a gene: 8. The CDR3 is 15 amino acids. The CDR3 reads CASSEGTTSNNEQFF. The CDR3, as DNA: TGTGCCAGCAGCGAGGGGACTACCAGCAACAATGAGCAGTTCTTC.

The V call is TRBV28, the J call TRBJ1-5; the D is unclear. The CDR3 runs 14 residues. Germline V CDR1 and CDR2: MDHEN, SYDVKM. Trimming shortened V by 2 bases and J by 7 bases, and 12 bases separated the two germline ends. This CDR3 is CASSLPNPWQPQHF. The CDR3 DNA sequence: TGTGCCAGCAGTTTACCCAACCCCTGGCAGCCCCAGCATTTT.

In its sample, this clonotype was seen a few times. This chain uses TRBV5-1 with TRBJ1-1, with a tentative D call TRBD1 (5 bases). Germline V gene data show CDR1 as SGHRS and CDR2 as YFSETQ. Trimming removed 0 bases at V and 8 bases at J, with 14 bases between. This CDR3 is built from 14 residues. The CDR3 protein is CASSLADSYGEAFF. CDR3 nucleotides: TGCGCCAGCAGCTTGGCCGACAGTTATGGAGAAGCTTTCTTT.

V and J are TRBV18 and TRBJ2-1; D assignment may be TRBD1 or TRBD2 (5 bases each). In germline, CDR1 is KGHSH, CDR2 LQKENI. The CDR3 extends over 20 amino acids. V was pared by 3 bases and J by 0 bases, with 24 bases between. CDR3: CASSPLYRAVGTRSYNEQFF. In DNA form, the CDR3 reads TGTGCCAGCTCACCTCTTTACCGAGCGGTGGGGACCCGCTCCTACAATGAGCAGTTCTTC.

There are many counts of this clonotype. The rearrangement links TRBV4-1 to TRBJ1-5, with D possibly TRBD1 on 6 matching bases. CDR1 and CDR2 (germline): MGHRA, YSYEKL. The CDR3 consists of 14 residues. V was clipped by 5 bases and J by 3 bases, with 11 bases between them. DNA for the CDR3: TGCGCCAGCAGCTCACGACAGGACAATCAGCCCCAGCATTTT. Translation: CASSSRQDNQPQHF.

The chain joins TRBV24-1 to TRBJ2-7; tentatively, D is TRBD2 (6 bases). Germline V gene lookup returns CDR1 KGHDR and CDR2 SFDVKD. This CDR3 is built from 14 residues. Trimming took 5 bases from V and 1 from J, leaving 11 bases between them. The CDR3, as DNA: TGTGCCACCAGTGTCGTCCGGGGGTCCTACGAGCAGTACTTC. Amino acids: CATSVVRGSYEQYF.

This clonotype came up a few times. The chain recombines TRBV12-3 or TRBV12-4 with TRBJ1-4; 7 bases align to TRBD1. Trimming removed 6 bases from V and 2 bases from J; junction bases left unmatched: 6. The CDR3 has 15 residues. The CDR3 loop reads CASRPTTGTNEKLFF. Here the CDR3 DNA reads TGTGCCAGCAGACCAACGACAGGGACTAATGAAAAACTGTTTTTT.

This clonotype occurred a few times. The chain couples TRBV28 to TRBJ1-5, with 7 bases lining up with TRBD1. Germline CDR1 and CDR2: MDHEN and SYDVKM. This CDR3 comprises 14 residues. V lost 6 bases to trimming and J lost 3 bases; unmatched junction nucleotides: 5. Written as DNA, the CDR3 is TGTGCCAGCAGACCGGGACAGACCAATCAGCCCCAGCATTTT. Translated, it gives CASRPGQTNQPQHF.

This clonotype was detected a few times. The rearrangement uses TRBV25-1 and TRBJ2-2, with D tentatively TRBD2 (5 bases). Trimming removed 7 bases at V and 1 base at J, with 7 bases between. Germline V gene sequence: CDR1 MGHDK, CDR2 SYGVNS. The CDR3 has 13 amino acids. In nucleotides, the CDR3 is TGTGCCAGCACTGGAGGGAACACCGGGGAGCTGTTTTTT. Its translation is CASTGGNTGELFF. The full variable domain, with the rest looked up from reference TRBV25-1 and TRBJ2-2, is EADIYQTPRYLVIGTGKKITLECSQTMGHDKMYWYQQDPGMELHLIHYSYGVNSTEKGDLSSESTVSRIRTEHFPLTLESARPSHTSQYLCASTGGNTGELFFGEGSRLTVL.

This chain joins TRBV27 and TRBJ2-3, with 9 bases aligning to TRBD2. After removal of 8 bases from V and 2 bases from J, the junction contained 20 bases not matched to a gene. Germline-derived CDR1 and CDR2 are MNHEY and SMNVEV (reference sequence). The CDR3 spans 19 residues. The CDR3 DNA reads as TGTGCCAGCGGATTGACTAGCGGACCGACCGACCAATTCACAGATACGCAGTATTTT. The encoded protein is CASGLTSGPTDQFTDTQYF.

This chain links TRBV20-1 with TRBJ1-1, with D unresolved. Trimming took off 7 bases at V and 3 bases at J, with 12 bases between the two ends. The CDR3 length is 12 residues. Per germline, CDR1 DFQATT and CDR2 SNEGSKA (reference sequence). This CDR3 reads CSGHSYDTEAFF. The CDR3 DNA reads TGCAGTGGGCACAGTTATGACACTGAAGCTTTCTTT.